What follows are 3 T cell receptor beta chains derived from one specimen sequenced in a study. Cells sorted as Tregs were CD4+, CD25+ and CD127-/low. Via MiXCR, TCRdb re-called the 5' RACE reads, giving one row per CDR3 protein. The data contain tens of thousands of distinct CDR3 sequences, 26% of them singletons. The sequenced sample was tumor-infiltrating Tregs sorted from the breast tumor. Source of these receptors: a female donor with breast cancer.

This rearrangement joins TRBV5-1 to TRBJ1-4, with 10 bases matching TRBD1. Unmatched junction bases numbered 4, after V lost 0 bases and J lost 8 bases. The germline V gene encodes CDR1 SGHRS and CDR2 YFSETQ. The CDR3 is 15 residues long. The CDR3 DNA reads as TGCGCCAGCAGCTTGGGGGGACAGGGGTGCGAAAAACTGTTTTTT. Residues: CASSLGGQGCEKLFF.

As to this clonotype: An end of the junction differs from the germline gene, which may be a read error. V usage is TRBV20-1 and J usage is TRBJ1-2; TRBD1 agrees at 7 bases. Germline V gene data show CDR1 as DFQATT and CDR2 as SNEGSKA (reference sequence). The CDR3 has 14 residues. CDR3 nucleotides: TGCAGTGCTAGAGGGGGAGGGGGCGGACTTGGCTGCACCTTC. Its translation is CSARGGGGGLGCTF.

This clonotype was seen at least ten times. This sequence joins TRBV29-1 and TRBJ2-1; possible D gene TRBD2, 6 bases. The CDR3 totals 14 residues. Germline-derived CDR1 and CDR2 are SQVTM and ANQGSEA. The V end was cut by 7 bases, the J end by 7 bases, with 20 bases between. CDR3 DNA sequence: TGCAGCGGGGAGGCCACCGGGAGTAGGAATGAGCAGTTCTTC. Its translation is CSGEATGSRNEQFF.